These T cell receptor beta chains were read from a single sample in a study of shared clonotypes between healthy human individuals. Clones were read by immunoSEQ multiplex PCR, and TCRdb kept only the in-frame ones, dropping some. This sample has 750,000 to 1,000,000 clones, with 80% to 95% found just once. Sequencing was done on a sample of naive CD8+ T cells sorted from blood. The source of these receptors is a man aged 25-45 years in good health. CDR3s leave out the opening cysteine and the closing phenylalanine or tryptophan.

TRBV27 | ASSRQGGLSYEQY
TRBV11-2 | ASSHNGATNEKLF
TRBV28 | ASRGTSGRVADTQY
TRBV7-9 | ASSLVQGAALTQY
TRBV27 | ASSLDRRGYT
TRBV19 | ASSYPGPTSGDDTGELF
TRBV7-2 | ASSSRTSGRVRRELF
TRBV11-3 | ASRGGAYNEQF
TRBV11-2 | ASSLDPGGGETQY
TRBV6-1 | ASSERGGAYEQY
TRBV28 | ASSRLARPYEQY
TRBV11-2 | ASSSSGREY
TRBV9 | ASNEGEGQPQH
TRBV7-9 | ASSFPKAGPYTGELF
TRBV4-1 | ASSPTLAENSYEQY
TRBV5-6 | ASSGRLDEQY
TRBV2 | ASIGTRYEQY
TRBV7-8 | ASSWPRGGLSYEQY
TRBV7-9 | ASSFQGSYEQY
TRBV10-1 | ASKKKGTEAF
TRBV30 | AWSLVGETQY
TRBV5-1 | ASSPNLGARINYGYT
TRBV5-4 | ASSLDLSGGELF
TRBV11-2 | ASSLVPGRSYEQY
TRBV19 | ASSPYYPLQPQH
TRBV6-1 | ASSDLGNPQETQY
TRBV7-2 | ASSWGPAEDEQF
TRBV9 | ASSVEPEVGDEQY